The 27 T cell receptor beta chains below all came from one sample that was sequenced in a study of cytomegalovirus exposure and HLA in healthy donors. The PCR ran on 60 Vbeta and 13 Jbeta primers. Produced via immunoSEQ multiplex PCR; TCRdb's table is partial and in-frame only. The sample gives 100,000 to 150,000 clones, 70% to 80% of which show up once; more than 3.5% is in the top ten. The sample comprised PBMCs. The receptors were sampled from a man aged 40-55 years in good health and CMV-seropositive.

CDR3 residues: CASRRGSGELFF. CDR3 coding DNA: TGTGCCAGCAGGCGGGGGTCCGGGGAGCTGTTTTTT. The chain carries TRBV25-1 and TRBJ2-2; 7 nucleotides line up with TRBD2. The V gene end was trimmed by 6 bases and the J gene end by 6 bases; junction bases not matched to a gene: 1. The CDR3 totals 12 residues. Germline assignment: CDR1 MGHDK and CDR2 SYGVNS.

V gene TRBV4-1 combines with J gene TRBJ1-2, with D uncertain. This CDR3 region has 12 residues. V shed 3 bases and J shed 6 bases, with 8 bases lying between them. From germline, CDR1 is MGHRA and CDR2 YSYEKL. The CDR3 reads CASSQNRDGYTF. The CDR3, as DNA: TGCGCCAGCAGCCAGAACAGAGATGGCTACACCTTC.

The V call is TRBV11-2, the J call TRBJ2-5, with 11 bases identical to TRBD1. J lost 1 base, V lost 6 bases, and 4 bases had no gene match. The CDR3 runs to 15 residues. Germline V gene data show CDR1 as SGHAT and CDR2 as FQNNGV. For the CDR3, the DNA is TGTGCCAGCAGTCCGGACAGGGGGCTCCAAGAGACCCAGTACTTC. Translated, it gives CASSPDRGLQETQYF.

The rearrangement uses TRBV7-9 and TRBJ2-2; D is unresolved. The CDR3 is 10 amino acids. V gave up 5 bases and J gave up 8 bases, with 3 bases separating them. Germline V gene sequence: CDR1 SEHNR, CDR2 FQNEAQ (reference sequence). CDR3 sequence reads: CASSRGELFF. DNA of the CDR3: TGTGCCAGCAGCCGGGGGGAGCTGTTTTTT.

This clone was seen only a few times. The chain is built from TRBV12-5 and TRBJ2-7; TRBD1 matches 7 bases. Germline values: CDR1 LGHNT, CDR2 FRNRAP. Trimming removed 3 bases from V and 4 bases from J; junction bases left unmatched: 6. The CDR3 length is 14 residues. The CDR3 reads CASGLEGATYEQYF. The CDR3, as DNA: TGTGCTAGTGGTTTAGAGGGGGCCACGTACGAGCAGTACTTC.

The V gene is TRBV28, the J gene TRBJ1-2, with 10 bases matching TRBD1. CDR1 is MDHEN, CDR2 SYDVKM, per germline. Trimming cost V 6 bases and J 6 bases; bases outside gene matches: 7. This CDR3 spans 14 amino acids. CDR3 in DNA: TGTGCCAGCAGGCCTGGGACAGGGGTAAATGGCTACACCTTC. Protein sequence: CASRPGTGVNGYTF.

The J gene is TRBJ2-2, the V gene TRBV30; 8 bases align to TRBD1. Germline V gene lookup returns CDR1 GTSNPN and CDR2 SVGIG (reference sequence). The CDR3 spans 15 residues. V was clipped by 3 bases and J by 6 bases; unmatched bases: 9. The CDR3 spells CAWREGAGGPGELFF. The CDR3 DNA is TGTGCCTGGAGGGAAGGGGCAGGGGGCCCCGGGGAGCTGTTTTTT. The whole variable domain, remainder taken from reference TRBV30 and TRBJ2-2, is SQTIHQWPATLVQPVGSPLSLECTVEGTSNPNLYWYRQAAGRGLQLLFYSVGIGQISSEVPQNLSASRPQDRQFILSSKKLLLSDSGFYLCAWREGAGGPGELFFGEGSRLTVL.

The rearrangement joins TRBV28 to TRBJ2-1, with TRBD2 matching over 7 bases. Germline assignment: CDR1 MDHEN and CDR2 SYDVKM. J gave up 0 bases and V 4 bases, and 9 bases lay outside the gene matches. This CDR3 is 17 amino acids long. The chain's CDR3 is CASSWGRLAASYNEQFF. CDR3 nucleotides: TGTGCCAGCAGTTGGGGTCGTCTAGCGGCCTCCTACAATGAGCAGTTCTTC.

CDR3 sequence: CASSRGGTISYEQYF. DNA for the CDR3: TGTGCCAGCAGCCGGGGGGGGACAATTTCTTACGAGCAGTACTTC. The genes are TRBV13 and TRBJ2-7; TRBD2 agrees at 8 bases. There are 15 residues in the CDR3. Per germline, CDR1 PRHDT and CDR2 FYEKMQ (reference sequence). V gave up 5 bases and J gave up 4 bases; unmatched junction bases: 10.

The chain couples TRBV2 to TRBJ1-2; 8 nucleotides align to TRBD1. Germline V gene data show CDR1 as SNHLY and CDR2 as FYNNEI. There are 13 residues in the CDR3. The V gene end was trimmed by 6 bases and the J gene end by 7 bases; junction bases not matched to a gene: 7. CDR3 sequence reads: CASSKDRVVGYTF. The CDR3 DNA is TGTGCCAGCAGCAAGGACAGGGTGGTTGGCTACACCTTC.

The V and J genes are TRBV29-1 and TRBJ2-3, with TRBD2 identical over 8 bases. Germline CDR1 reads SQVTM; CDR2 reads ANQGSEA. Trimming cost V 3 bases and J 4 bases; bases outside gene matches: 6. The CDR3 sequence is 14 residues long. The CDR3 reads CSVDLAGRADTQYF. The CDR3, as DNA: TGCAGCGTTGACCTAGCGGGCAGGGCAGATACGCAGTATTTT.

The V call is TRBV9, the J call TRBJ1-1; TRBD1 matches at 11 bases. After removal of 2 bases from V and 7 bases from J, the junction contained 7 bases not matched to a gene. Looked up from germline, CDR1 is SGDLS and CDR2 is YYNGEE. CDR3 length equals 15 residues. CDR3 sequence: CASSVSGQGGLEAFF. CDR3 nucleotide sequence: TGTGCCAGCAGCGTGTCGGGACAGGGGGGCCTTGAAGCTTTCTTT.

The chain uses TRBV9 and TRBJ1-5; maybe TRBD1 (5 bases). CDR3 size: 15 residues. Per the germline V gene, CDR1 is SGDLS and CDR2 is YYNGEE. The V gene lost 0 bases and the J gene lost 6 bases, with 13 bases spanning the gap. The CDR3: CASSVGEGLSQPQHF. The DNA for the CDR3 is TGTGCCAGCAGCGTAGGGGAGGGGCTCAGTCAGCCCCAGCATTTT. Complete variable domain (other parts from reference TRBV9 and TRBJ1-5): DSGVTQTPKHLITATGQRVTLRCSPRSGDLSVYWYQQSLDQGLQFLIQYYNGEERAKGNILERFSAQQFPDLHSELNLSSLELGDSALYFCASSVGEGLSQPQHFGDGTRLSIL.

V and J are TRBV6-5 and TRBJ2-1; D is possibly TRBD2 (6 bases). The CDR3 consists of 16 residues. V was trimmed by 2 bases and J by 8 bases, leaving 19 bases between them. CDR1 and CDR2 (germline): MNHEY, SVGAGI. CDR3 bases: TGTGCCAGCAGTTACCTGCGGGACCCTCTTCGCCATGAGCAGTTCTTC. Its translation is CASSYLRDPLRHEQFF.

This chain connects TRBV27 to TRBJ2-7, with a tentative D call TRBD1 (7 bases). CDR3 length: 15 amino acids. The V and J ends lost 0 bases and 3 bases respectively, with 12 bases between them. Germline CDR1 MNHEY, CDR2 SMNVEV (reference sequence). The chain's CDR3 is CASSLSPGGNYEQYF. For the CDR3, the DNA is TGTGCCAGCAGTTTATCCCCAGGGGGGAACTACGAGCAGTACTTC.

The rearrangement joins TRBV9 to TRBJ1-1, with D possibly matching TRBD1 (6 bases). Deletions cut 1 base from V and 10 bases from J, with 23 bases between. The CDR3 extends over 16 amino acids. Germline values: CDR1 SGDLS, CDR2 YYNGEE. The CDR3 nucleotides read TGTGCCAGCAGCGTAAACCCCTCACAGGGTCAGGGGAGAGCTTTCTTT. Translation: CASSVNPSQGQGRAFF. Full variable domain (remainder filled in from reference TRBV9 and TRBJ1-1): DSGVTQTPKHLITATGQRVTLRCSPRSGDLSVYWYQQSLDQGLQFLIQYYNGEERAKGNILERFSAQQFPDLHSELNLSSLELGDSALYFCASSVNPSQGQGRAFFGQGTRLTVV.

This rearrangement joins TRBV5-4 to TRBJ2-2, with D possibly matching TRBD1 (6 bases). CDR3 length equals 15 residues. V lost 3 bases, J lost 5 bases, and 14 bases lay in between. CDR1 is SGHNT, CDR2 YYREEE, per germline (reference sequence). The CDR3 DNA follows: TGTGCCAGCAGCTCTTGGACAGCCCGGACCGGGGAGCTGTTTTTT. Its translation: CASSSWTARTGELFF.

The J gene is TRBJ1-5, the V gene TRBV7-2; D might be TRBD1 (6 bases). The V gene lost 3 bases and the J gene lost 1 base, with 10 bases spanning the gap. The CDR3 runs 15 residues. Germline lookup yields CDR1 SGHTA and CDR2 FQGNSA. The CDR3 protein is CASSFTRGSNQPQHF. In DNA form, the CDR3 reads TGTGCCAGCAGCTTTACAAGGGGGAGCAATCAGCCCCAGCATTTT. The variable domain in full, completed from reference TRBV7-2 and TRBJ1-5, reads GAGVSQSPSNKVTEKGKDVELRCDPISGHTALYWYRQSLGQGLEFLIYFQGNSAPDKSGLPSDRFSAERTGGSVSTLTIQRTQQEDSAVYLCASSFTRGSNQPQHFGDGTRLSIL.

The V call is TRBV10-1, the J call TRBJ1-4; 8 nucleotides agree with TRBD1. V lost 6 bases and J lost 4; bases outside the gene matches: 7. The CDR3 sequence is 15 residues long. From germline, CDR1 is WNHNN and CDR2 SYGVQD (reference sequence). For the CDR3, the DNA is TGCGCCAGCAGCCCAGACAGGGGCGGTAATGAAAAACTGTTTTTT. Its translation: CASSPDRGGNEKLFF.

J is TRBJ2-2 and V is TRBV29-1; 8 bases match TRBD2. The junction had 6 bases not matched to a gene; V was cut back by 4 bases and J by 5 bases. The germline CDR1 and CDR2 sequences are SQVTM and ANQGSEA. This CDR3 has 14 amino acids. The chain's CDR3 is CSVAGGARTGELFF. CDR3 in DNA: TGCAGCGTTGCCGGGGGGGCCAGAACCGGGGAGCTGTTTTTT.

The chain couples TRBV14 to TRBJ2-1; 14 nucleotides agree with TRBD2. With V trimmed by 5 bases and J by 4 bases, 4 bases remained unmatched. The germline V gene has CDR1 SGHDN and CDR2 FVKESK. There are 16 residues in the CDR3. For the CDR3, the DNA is TGTGCCAGCAGCAAATGGACTAGCGGGGGGTACAATGAGCAGTTCTTC. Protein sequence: CASSKWTSGGYNEQFF.

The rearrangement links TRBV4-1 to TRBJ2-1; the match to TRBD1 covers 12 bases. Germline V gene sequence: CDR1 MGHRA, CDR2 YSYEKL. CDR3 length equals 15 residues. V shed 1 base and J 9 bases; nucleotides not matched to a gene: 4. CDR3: CASSQAGQGAGEQFF. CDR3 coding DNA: TGCGCCAGCAGCCAAGCGGGACAGGGGGCCGGTGAGCAGTTCTTC.

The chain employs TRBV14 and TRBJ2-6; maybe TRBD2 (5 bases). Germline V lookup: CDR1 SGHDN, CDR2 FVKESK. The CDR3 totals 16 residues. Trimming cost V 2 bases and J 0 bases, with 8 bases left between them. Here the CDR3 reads CASSQIRDSGANVLTF. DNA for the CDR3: TGTGCCAGCAGCCAAATACGGGACTCTGGGGCCAACGTCCTGACTTTC.

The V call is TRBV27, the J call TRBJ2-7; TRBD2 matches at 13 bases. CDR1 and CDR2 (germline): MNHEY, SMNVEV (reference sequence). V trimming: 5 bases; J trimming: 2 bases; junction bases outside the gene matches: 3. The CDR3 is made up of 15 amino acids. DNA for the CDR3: TGTGCCAGCAGTCCGACTAGCGGGAGGACCTACGAGCAGTACTTC. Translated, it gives CASSPTSGRTYEQYF.

CDR3 amino acids: CASSARTGYETNTEAFF. The CDR3, as DNA: TGTGCCAGTAGTGCGAGGACAGGGTATGAAACGAACACTGAAGCTTTCTTT. V usage is TRBV19 and J usage is TRBJ1-1, with 8 bases matching TRBD1. This CDR3 has 17 residues. CDR1 and CDR2 (germline): LNHDA, SQIVND (reference sequence). V lost 5 bases to trimming and J lost 1 base; unmatched junction nucleotides: 12.

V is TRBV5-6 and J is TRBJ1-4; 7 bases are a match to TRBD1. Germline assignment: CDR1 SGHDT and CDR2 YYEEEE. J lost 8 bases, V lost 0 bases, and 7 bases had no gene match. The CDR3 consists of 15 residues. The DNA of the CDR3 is TGTGCCAGCAGCTTGGGACAGGGTATGGGAGAAAAACTGTTTTTT. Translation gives CASSLGQGMGEKLFF.

The CDR3 here is CASSEAKGQGNSPLHF. CDR3 nucleotide sequence: TGTGCCAGCAGTGAAGCGAAGGGACAAGGTAATTCACCCCTCCACTTT. The V call is TRBV6-1, the J call TRBJ1-6, with D possibly matching TRBD1 (6 bases). Germline CDR1 and CDR2: MNHNS and SASEGT. V lost 0 bases and J lost 6, with 12 bases in between. The CDR3 has 16 amino acids.